This TCR beta chain was sequenced during a study of blood T cell repertoires in COVID-19. Study summary: Acute-phase and convalescent COVID-19 samples originated in the United States, Italy and Spain. The analysed material was cDNA or gDNA that came from T cells, B-cell-depleted T cells, or PBMCs.

Methods used by the authors: Amplified reference gene primers provided the basis for estimating nucleated cell counts. Profiled with immunoSEQ multiplex PCR; TCRdb holds only in-frame clones, not every one. The V and J calls and the clone size are those of that table, but D and trimming were determined from the DNA. The sample includes 100,000 to 150,000 clones, roughly 83% seen only once; the top ten take more than 1.4%. The TCR comes from a man aged 60-69 years with acute or convalescent COVID-19. The sample comprised peripheral blood.

CDR3 in DNA: TGTGCCAGCAGCTTATTGCTGGGCGAAAACAATGAGCAGTTCTTC. Translated: CASSLLLGENNEQFF. The chain recombines TRBV7-6 with TRBJ2-1; D is ambiguous. Per the germline V gene, CDR1 is SGHVS and CDR2 is FNYEAQ. V was shortened by 2 bases and J by 5 bases, with 13 bases between the two germline ends. The CDR3 spans 15 residues.